The rows below give T cell receptor beta chains drawn from one sample of a study of technical replicates of blood from a few donors. Sequencing was performed with immunoSEQ multiplex PCR; in TCRdb, only in-frame clones are kept and a portion is missing. The sample contains more than 65,000 clones, about 90% of which appear only once. Sample: T cells isolated from PBMCs. These receptors originate from a human donor in good health. The CDR3 runs from the conserved cysteine through the conserved F or W. Each record gives: V gene, J gene, CDR3 protein.

TRBV19	TRBJ2-7	CASSIGSVSSYEQYF
TRBV14	TRBJ1-3	CASSQIGLISGNTIYF
TRBV5-4	TRBJ1-5	CASSMTGNQPQHF
TRBV4-1	TRBJ2-1	CASSQMGLAMNEQFF
TRBV19	TRBJ1-1	CASSPREDEAFF
TRBV14	TRBJ1-2	CASSFNSGGYGYTF
TRBV9	TRBJ1-5	CASSIGTANQPQHF
TRBV30	TRBJ1-5	CAWSVTGGLEPQHF
TRBV18	TRBJ1-5	CASSPGQGLGDNQPQHF
TRBV6-5	TRBJ2-3	CASRLTRGEADTQYF
TRBV27	TRBJ1-2	CASSGTYYGYTF
TRBV29-1	TRBJ1-1	CSVVTNTEAFF
TRBV30	TRBJ1-6	CACPQGRASYNSPLHF
TRBV19	TRBJ2-7	CASRVRDGPYEQYF
TRBV5-8	TRBJ1-5	CASSLLDRGDQPQHF
TRBV4-1	TRBJ1-5	CASSQAGTDISNQPQHF
TRBV9	TRBJ1-3	CASSGPRQGIADTIYF
TRBV25-1	TRBJ1-2	CASSDPDRAYGYTF
TRBV19	TRBJ2-7	CASSIQDSYEQYF
TRBV27	TRBJ2-7	CASSLSAGLGYEQYF
TRBV4-2	TRBJ2-7	CASSQVLAGRPYEQYF
TRBV7-8	TRBJ2-7	CASSLLAGYYEQYF
TRBV10-3	TRBJ1-5	CAIGGQGNQPQHF
TRBV9	TRBJ2-1	CASSVEQYNEQFF
TRBV7-8	TRBJ1-5	CASSPGTGGPQSNQPQHF
TRBV6-5	TRBJ2-1	CASSTNSGGYNEQFF
TRBV28	TRBJ1-4	CAIPGTGDGEKLFF
TRBV10-3	TRBJ2-6	CAMGATGANVLTF
TRBV6-5	TRBJ2-7	CASSLEATGAHEQYF
TRBV29-1	TRBJ2-1	CSVEYAGTGDLGEQFF
TRBV5-4	TRBJ2-2	CASSLPVTGELFF
TRBV7-6	TRBJ2-7	CASSPTRYSIYEQYF
TRBV7-8	TRBJ1-4	CASSLAQKNEKLFF
TRBV28	TRBJ2-1	CASSIREGPDEQFF
TRBV9	TRBJ1-5	CASSPDIGTGLDQPQHF
TRBV6-1	TRBJ1-2	CASSPTGHYGYTF
TRBV7-2	TRBJ2-1	CASRASLAEHYNEQFF
TRBV5-1	TRBJ2-2	CASSFVSGGRLAGELFF
TRBV5-5	TRBJ2-5	CASSSVTGGSGGQEYF
TRBV6-1	TRBJ1-1	CASSEGWGGNTEAFF
TRBV6-5	TRBJ2-7	CASSSDREWDYEQYF
TRBV28	TRBJ2-7	CASSAPGLGSYEQYF
TRBV27	TRBJ1-4	CASSSPGGETNEKLFF
TRBV6-1	TRBJ2-2	CASSTGTSGTGELFF
TRBV6-1	TRBJ1-5	CASSAGVNQPQHF
TRBV30	TRBJ1-5	CAWRVGLGAQHF